These T cell receptor beta chains were read from a single sample in a study of blood T cells in healthy people across ages. A single record per CDR3 protein comes from TCRdb applying MiXCR to the 5' RACE reads. This repertoire shows around 800,000 distinct CDR3 sequences, around 68% found once; its top ten account for around a quarter. Specimen: blood. All receptors come from a man aged 25-45 years in good health. The CDR3 runs from the conserved cysteine through the conserved F or W. The D gene is left open where the match is weak. Clone size, where shown, is once, few, many, or a class for clones that have expanded.

v_call: TRBV6-5; j_call: TRBJ2-7; d_call: -; clone_size: -; cdr3_aa: CASSYRERHYEQYF; cdr3_nt: TGTGCCAGCAGTTACCGGGAACGCCATTACGAGCAGTACTTC
v_call: TRBV5-1; j_call: TRBJ2-1; d_call: -; clone_size: -; cdr3_aa: CASSLDTGYNEQFF; cdr3_nt: TGCGCCAGCAGCTTGGATACAGGCTACAATGAGCAGTTCTTC
v_call: TRBV4-2; j_call: TRBJ2-1; d_call: -; clone_size: few; cdr3_aa: CASSQVTSEYNEQFF; cdr3_nt: TGTGCCAGCAGCCAAGTTACGTCAGAATACAATGAGCAGTTCTTC
v_call: TRBV7-9; j_call: TRBJ1-4; d_call: -; clone_size: -; cdr3_aa: CASSFTSTNEKLFF; cdr3_nt: TGTGCCAGCAGCTTCACCTCAACTAATGAAAAACTGTTTTTT
v_call: TRBV20-1; j_call: TRBJ2-3; d_call: -; clone_size: -; cdr3_aa: CSARGLTYETGTDTQYF; cdr3_nt: TGCAGTGCTAGAGGTTTGACGTATGAGACTGGCACAGATACGCAGTATTTT
v_call: TRBV7-2; j_call: TRBJ2-1; d_call: TRBD2; clone_size: many; cdr3_aa: CASSLKRGGNNEQFF; cdr3_nt: TGTGCCAGCAGCTTGAAGCGGGGGGGAAACAATGAGCAGTTCTTC
v_call: TRBV4-2; j_call: TRBJ2-7; d_call: TRBD2; clone_size: few; cdr3_aa: CASSPLGTSGTYEQYF; cdr3_nt: TGTGCCAGCAGTCCCCTGGGCACTAGCGGGACCTACGAGCAGTACTTC
v_call: TRBV7-9; j_call: TRBJ2-6; d_call: TRBD2; clone_size: -; cdr3_aa: CASSPREGSFGANVLTF; cdr3_nt: TGTGCCAGCAGCCCACGGGAGGGATCTTTTGGGGCCAACGTCCTGACTTTC
v_call: TRBV7-9; j_call: TRBJ2-5; d_call: TRBD1; clone_size: -; cdr3_aa: CASSRGTGLQETQYF; cdr3_nt: TGTGCCAGCAGCCGCGGGACAGGGTTACAAGAGACCCAGTACTTC
v_call: TRBV3-1; j_call: TRBJ2-4; d_call: TRBD1; clone_size: few; cdr3_aa: CASSPTGIKNIQYF; cdr3_nt: TGTGCCAGCAGTCCGACAGGGATCAAAAACATTCAGTACTTC
v_call: TRBV9; j_call: TRBJ1-2; d_call: -; clone_size: -; cdr3_aa: CASNEAGTNYGYTF; cdr3_nt: TGTGCCAGCAACGAAGCCGGGACAAACTATGGCTACACCTTC
v_call: TRBV9; j_call: TRBJ2-1; d_call: TRBD1; clone_size: -; cdr3_aa: CASSVEQGGYNEQFF; cdr3_nt: TGTGCCAGCAGCGTAGAACAGGGGGGTTACAATGAGCAGTTCTTC
v_call: TRBV7-2; j_call: TRBJ1-6; d_call: -; clone_size: once; cdr3_aa: CASSPRRTSFYNSPLHF; cdr3_nt: TGTGCCAGCAGCCCCAGACGGACCAGCTTCTATAATTCACCCCTCCACTTT
v_call: TRBV6-1; j_call: TRBJ2-3; d_call: -; clone_size: -; cdr3_aa: CASIFSVVSTDTQYF; cdr3_nt: TGTGCCAGCATTTTTTCGGTGGTGAGCACAGATACGCAGTATTTT
v_call: TRBV20-1; j_call: TRBJ1-2; d_call: -; clone_size: -; cdr3_aa: CSATGQNYGYTF; cdr3_nt: TGCAGTGCTACCGGACAGAACTATGGCTACACCTTC
v_call: TRBV7-3; j_call: TRBJ1-2; d_call: TRBD1; clone_size: -; cdr3_aa: CASSTGTGDGYTF; cdr3_nt: TGTGCCAGCTCAACGGGGACAGGTGATGGCTACACCTTC
v_call: TRBV20-1; j_call: TRBJ2-3; d_call: -; clone_size: -; cdr3_aa: CSAYGGGAGTDTQYF; cdr3_nt: TGCAGTGCCTACGGAGGGGGGGCCGGCACAGATACGCAGTATTTT
v_call: TRBV6-2/TRBV6-3; j_call: TRBJ2-1; d_call: -; clone_size: -; cdr3_aa: CASSFAESSYNEQFF; cdr3_nt: TGTGCCAGCAGTTTCGCGGAAAGCTCCTACAATGAGCAGTTCTTC
v_call: TRBV7-2; j_call: TRBJ2-7; d_call: -; clone_size: -; cdr3_aa: CASSPGSGRHEQYF; cdr3_nt: TGTGCCAGCAGCCCGGGGTCGGGCAGGCACGAGCAGTACTTC
v_call: TRBV12-3/TRBV12-4; j_call: TRBJ2-1; d_call: -; clone_size: -; cdr3_aa: CASSKRRYEQFF; cdr3_nt: TGTGCCAGCAGTAAGCGGCGGTATGAGCAGTTCTTC
v_call: TRBV12-3/TRBV12-4; j_call: TRBJ2-5; d_call: -; clone_size: many; cdr3_aa: CASSLLETQYF; cdr3_nt: TGTGCCAGCAGCTTACTAGAGACCCAGTACTTC
v_call: TRBV7-9; j_call: TRBJ1-4; d_call: -; clone_size: -; cdr3_aa: CASSPYPTDNEKLFF; cdr3_nt: TGTGCCAGCAGTCCTTACCCGACAGATAATGAAAAACTGTTTTTT
v_call: TRBV7-8; j_call: TRBJ2-7; d_call: -; clone_size: once; cdr3_aa: CASSLVLAANSYEQYF; cdr3_nt: TGTGCCAGCAGCTTAGTGCTCGCAGCCAACTCCTACGAGCAGTACTTC
v_call: TRBV7-7; j_call: TRBJ2-3; d_call: -; clone_size: few; cdr3_aa: CASSISGATDTQYF; cdr3_nt: TGTGCTAGCAGCATCTCCGGGGCCACAGATACGCAGTATTTT
v_call: TRBV6-5; j_call: TRBJ2-7; d_call: -; clone_size: -; cdr3_aa: CASSYSPVGYEQYF; cdr3_nt: TGTGCCAGCAGTTACTCCCCAGTAGGCTACGAGCAGTACTTC
v_call: TRBV4-2; j_call: TRBJ2-1; d_call: -; clone_size: -; cdr3_aa: CASGQGLPPYNEQFF; cdr3_nt: TGTGCCAGCGGCCAAGGGCTACCGCCCTACAATGAGCAGTTCTTC
v_call: TRBV29-1; j_call: TRBJ1-5; d_call: TRBD1; clone_size: -; cdr3_aa: CSVLTGGNQPQHF; cdr3_nt: TGCAGCGTTTTGACAGGGGGGAATCAGCCCCAGCATTTT
v_call: TRBV4-3; j_call: TRBJ2-3; d_call: TRBD2; clone_size: -; cdr3_aa: CASSQDPSGGAADTQYF; cdr3_nt: TGCGCCAGCAGCCAAGATCCAAGCGGGGGGGCGGCAGATACGCAGTATTTT
v_call: TRBV4-3; j_call: TRBJ2-1; d_call: TRBD2; clone_size: once; cdr3_aa: CASSQLPELAGGSQLETQFF; cdr3_nt: TGCGCCAGCAGCCAGCTTCCGGAACTAGCGGGGGGGAGCCAACTAGAGACCCAGTTCTTC
v_call: TRBV29-1; j_call: TRBJ2-5; d_call: TRBD2; clone_size: once; cdr3_aa: CSVEASGGTETQYF; cdr3_nt: TGCAGCGTTGAGGCTAGCGGGGGGACAGAGACCCAGTACTTC
v_call: TRBV3-1; j_call: TRBJ1-4; d_call: -; clone_size: -; cdr3_aa: CASSQGTNREKLFF; cdr3_nt: TGTGCCAGCAGCCAAGGGACCAACAGGGAAAAACTGTTTTTT
v_call: TRBV12-3/TRBV12-4; j_call: TRBJ1-5; d_call: -; clone_size: few; cdr3_aa: CASSRGHEVDQPQHF; cdr3_nt: TGTGCCAGCAGTAGAGGACACGAAGTCGATCAGCCCCAGCATTTT
v_call: TRBV10-3; j_call: TRBJ2-1; d_call: TRBD2; clone_size: -; cdr3_aa: CAISESPSGGTETQFF; cdr3_nt: TGTGCCATCAGTGAGTCGCCTAGCGGGGGGACAGAGACCCAGTTCTTC
v_call: TRBV11-3; j_call: TRBJ2-2; d_call: TRBD2; clone_size: -; cdr3_aa: CASSATLSGGATGELFF; cdr3_nt: TGTGCCAGCAGCGCCACCCTTAGCGGGGGGGCGACCGGGGAGCTGTTTTTT
v_call: TRBV7-8; j_call: TRBJ2-3; d_call: TRBD1; clone_size: -; cdr3_aa: CASSQGTASDTQYF; cdr3_nt: TGTGCCAGCAGCCAAGGGACAGCATCTGATACGCAGTATTTT
v_call: TRBV12-3/TRBV12-4; j_call: TRBJ2-2; d_call: TRBD2; clone_size: -; cdr3_aa: CASSLGLAGGGTGELFF; cdr3_nt: TGTGCCAGCAGTTTAGGGTTAGCGGGGGGCGGTACCGGGGAGCTGTTTTTT
v_call: TRBV20-1; j_call: TRBJ2-5; d_call: TRBD2; clone_size: -; cdr3_aa: CSARHHTSGTYQETQYF; cdr3_nt: TGCAGTGCTAGACACCATACTAGCGGAACGTACCAAGAGACCCAGTACTTC